Sequencing of this T cell receptor beta chain was carried out in a study of blood T cells in healthy people across ages. Study overall: Per two T cells, about one barcoded beta molecule was captured through template switching.

Alongside a J-beta primer mix, a sample-barcoded 5' primer served in a second PCR lasting roughly 7 to 11 cycles. A template-switch adaptor with 12 random nucleotides tagged each cDNA molecule. TCRdb ran MiXCR on the 5' RACE reads and lists one entry per CDR3 protein. The data contain a few hundred thousand distinct CDR3 sequences, about 49% of them singletons. Looked up from germline, CDR1 is SQVTM and CDR2 is ANQGSEA. The CDR3 covers 12 residues. V was pared by 6 bases and J by 7 bases, with 16 bases between. Comments on this clonotype: Its antigen is unknown.

Study-wide results and caveats: The study found more naive CD4+ cells and higher diversity in long-lived than aged donors. Across the age range, TCR beta diversity per million T cells fell in a roughly linear way.

Input material: blood. V usage is TRBV29-1 and J usage is TRBJ2-7; D is possibly TRBD1 or TRBD2 (5 bases each). This clonotype was sampled from a man between 60 and 75 years old in good health. This CDR3 is CSVAGRVGEQYF. The DNA of the CDR3 is TGCAGCGTCGCGGGCAGGGTCGGGGAGCAGTACTTC.